The rows below give T cell receptor beta chains drawn from one sample of a study of cytomegalovirus exposure and HLA in healthy donors. Using immunoSEQ multiplex PCR, the repertoire was profiled, and TCRdb retains in-frame clones only, with some absent. The table includes about 100,000 clones, just under 80% detected once. Source material: PBMCs. The receptor set was obtained from a woman aged 35 to 49 in good health and CMV-seronegative. The CDR3 runs from the conserved cysteine through the conserved F or W. A D gene is named only where the DNA matches it firmly. Part of the rows lack a size; the others show once, few, many or a class for expanded clones.

D: TRBD1
V: TRBV28
J: TRBJ2-7
size: NA
CDR3: CASSNPTGGYIYEQYF
DNA: TGTGCCAGCAGTAACCCGACAGGGGGTTATATTTACGAGCAGTACTTC

D: NA
V: TRBV30
J: TRBJ1-4
size: NA
CDR3: CAWKQFTSQLNEKLFF
DNA: TGTGCCTGGAAACAGTTTACTAGTCAACTAAATGAAAAACTGTTTTTT

D: TRBD2
V: TRBV5-4
J: TRBJ2-7
size: NA
CDR3: CASSLGGLAGGRREQYF
DNA: TGTGCCAGCAGCTTGGGGGGACTAGCGGGGGGGCGGCGGGAGCAGTACTTC

D: NA
V: TRBV6-5
J: TRBJ1-1
size: NA
CDR3: CASSAQGGTSGAFF
DNA: TGTGCCAGCAGTGCCCAAGGGGGAACCAGTGGAGCTTTCTTT

D: NA
V: TRBV4-1
J: TRBJ1-1
size: NA
CDR3: CASSQVQGHDEAFF
DNA: TGCGCCAGCAGCCAAGTGCAGGGACACGATGAAGCTTTCTTT

D: TRBD1
V: TRBV7-9
J: TRBJ1-2
size: NA
CDR3: CASSRNVGQGVGTF
DNA: TGTGCCAGCAGCCGCAATGTAGGACAGGGTGTTGGCACCTTC

D: TRBD2
V: TRBV27
J: TRBJ2-5
size: once
CDR3: CASRNLAGALQETQYF
DNA: TGTGCCAGCAGGAACTTAGCGGGGGCCTTACAAGAGACCCAGTACTTC

D: TRBD1
V: TRBV9
J: TRBJ2-5
size: NA
CDR3: CASSVGDRGETQYF
DNA: TGTGCCAGCAGCGTAGGGGACAGGGGGGAGACCCAGTACTTC

D: NA
V: TRBV28
J: TRBJ1-1
size: NA
CDR3: CASSNLREANTEAFF
DNA: TGTGCCAGCAGCAACCTCCGGGAGGCGAACACTGAAGCTTTCTTT

D: TRBD1
V: TRBV7-2
J: TRBJ2-7
size: NA
CDR3: CASSTTGYEQYF
DNA: TGTGCCAGCAGCACGACAGGGTACGAGCAGTACTTC

D: TRBD1
V: TRBV7-3
J: TRBJ2-1
size: NA
CDR3: CASSPKTGMEQFF
DNA: TGTGCCAGCAGCCCCAAGACAGGGATGGAGCAGTTCTTC

D: NA
V: TRBV18
J: TRBJ1-1
size: NA
CDR3: CASSNDRNTEAFF
DNA: TGTGCCAGCTCAAATGACAGAAACACTGAAGCTTTCTTT

D: NA
V: TRBV15
J: TRBJ1-1
size: NA
CDR3: CATSRDRNTEAFF
DNA: TGTGCCACCAGCAGAGACAGGAACACTGAAGCTTTCTTT

D: NA
V: TRBV6-6
J: TRBJ2-7
size: NA
CDR3: CASSTGTRQTYEQYF
DNA: TGTGCCAGCAGCACCGGGACACGTCAGACCTACGAGCAGTACTTC

D: TRBD1
V: TRBV2
J: TRBJ1-5
size: NA
CDR3: CASKAGTVSNQPQHF
DNA: TGTGCCAGTAAAGCCGGGACAGTAAGCAATCAGCCCCAGCATTTT

D: TRBD1
V: TRBV5-6
J: TRBJ2-1
size: NA
CDR3: CASSLRWTGLGDEQFF
DNA: TGTGCCAGCAGCTTGCGTTGGACAGGGCTCGGGGATGAGCAGTTCTTC

D: TRBD1
V: TRBV6-1
J: TRBJ2-3
size: NA
CDR3: CASAGQATDTQYF
DNA: TGTGCCAGCGCCGGACAGGCCACAGATACGCAGTATTTT

D: NA
V: TRBV5-1
J: TRBJ2-1
size: NA
CDR3: CASSSGHCEQFF
DNA: TGCGCCAGCAGCTCGGGACATTGTGAGCAGTTCTTC

D: TRBD1
V: TRBV30
J: TRBJ2-7
size: NA
CDR3: CAWGDRAVAAYEQYF
DNA: TGTGCCTGGGGGGACAGGGCGGTAGCAGCCTACGAGCAGTACTTC

D: NA
V: TRBV7-2
J: TRBJ1-1
size: NA
CDR3: CASSMHWVANTEAFF
DNA: TGTGCCAGCAGCATGCATTGGGTAGCTAACACTGAAGCTTTCTTT

D: NA
V: TRBV6-5
J: TRBJ2-2
size: NA
CDR3: CASSKQQVNTGELFF
DNA: TGTGCCAGCAGCAAACAGCAGGTGAACACCGGGGAGCTGTTTTTT

D: TRBD1
V: TRBV9
J: TRBJ2-5
size: NA
CDR3: CASSVGPGQGYLGLETQYF
DNA: TGTGCCAGCAGCGTGGGACCGGGACAGGGGTATCTGGGTCTCGAGACCCAGTACTTC

D: TRBD1
V: TRBV7-9
J: TRBJ1-3
size: NA
CDR3: CASSSDRGSGNTIYF
DNA: TGTGCCAGCAGCTCAGACAGGGGCTCTGGAAACACCATATATTTT

D: NA
V: TRBV6-1
J: TRBJ1-5
size: NA
CDR3: CASNPSGRLPQHF
DNA: TGTGCCAGCAATCCGTCAGGTCGTCTGCCCCAGCATTTT

D: NA
V: TRBV30
J: TRBJ1-6
size: NA
CDR3: CAWSQDSFSYNSPLHF
DNA: TGTGCCTGGAGCCAGGACAGTTTTTCCTATAATTCACCCCTCCACTTT

D: TRBD1
V: TRBV7-9
J: TRBJ1-1
size: NA
CDR3: CASSPGQPADTEAFF
DNA: TGTGCCAGCAGCCCGGGACAGCCCGCGGACACTGAAGCTTTCTTT

D: TRBD2
V: TRBV19
J: TRBJ2-7
size: NA
CDR3: CASSTGALAKYEQYF
DNA: TGTGCCAGTAGCACCGGGGCACTAGCGAAATACGAGCAGTACTTC

D: TRBD1
V: TRBV2
J: TRBJ2-7
size: NA
CDR3: CASRDRAREQYF
DNA: TGTGCCAGCAGGGACAGGGCGCGCGAGCAGTACTTC

D: TRBD1
V: TRBV7-2
J: TRBJ2-1
size: NA
CDR3: CASSLAGQGRTNEQFF
DNA: TGTGCCAGCAGCTTAGCTGGACAGGGACGAACCAATGAGCAGTTCTTC

D: TRBD2
V: TRBV6-4
J: TRBJ2-3
size: once
CDR3: CASSDSGGGTDTQYF
DNA: TGTGCCAGCAGTGACAGCGGGGGGGGCACAGATACGCAGTATTTT

D: NA
V: TRBV5-6
J: TRBJ2-7
size: NA
CDR3: CASSLLGDNYEQYF
DNA: TGTGCCAGCAGCTTGTTAGGGGACAACTACGAGCAGTACTTC

D: NA
V: TRBV4-2
J: TRBJ1-5
size: NA
CDR3: CASSQAGTPNQPQHF
DNA: TGTGCCAGCAGCCAGGCCGGGACACCTAATCAGCCCCAGCATTTT

D: TRBD2
V: TRBV5-1
J: TRBJ2-2
size: NA
CDR3: CASSQSSGGNTGELFF
DNA: TGCGCCAGCAGCCAGTCTAGCGGGGGGAACACCGGGGAGCTGTTTTTT

D: TRBD1
V: TRBV6-5
J: TRBJ1-6
size: NA
CDR3: CASSRQGYNSPLHF
DNA: TGTGCCAGCAGTCGACAGGGTTATAATTCACCCCTCCACTTT

D: TRBD2
V: TRBV7-9
J: TRBJ2-5
size: NA
CDR3: CASSLPGTSSVQETQYF
DNA: TGTGCCAGCAGCTTACCTGGGACTAGCAGCGTCCAAGAGACCCAGTACTTC

D: TRBD1
V: TRBV7-8
J: TRBJ1-1
size: NA
CDR3: CASSSQGGNTEAFF
DNA: TGTGCCAGCAGCAGTCAGGGGGGGAACACTGAAGCTTTCTTT

D: NA
V: TRBV12-5
J: TRBJ1-3
size: NA
CDR3: CASGLTSGGNTIYF
DNA: TGTGCTAGTGGTTTGACGTCAGGGGGAAACACCATATATTTT

D: TRBD2
V: TRBV6-5
J: TRBJ2-1
size: NA
CDR3: CASNRGGFNEQFF
DNA: TGTGCCAGCAATCGGGGGGGTTTCAATGAGCAGTTCTTC

D: NA
V: TRBV30
J: TRBJ1-5
size: NA
CDR3: CAWSVGDQPQHF
DNA: TGTGCCTGGAGTGTAGGGGATCAGCCCCAGCATTTT

D: TRBD1
V: TRBV18
J: TRBJ1-2
size: NA
CDR3: CASHEGDSPYGYPF
DNA: TGTGCCAGCCATGAAGGGGACAGCCCCTATGGCTACCCCTTC

D: TRBD2
V: TRBV28
J: TRBJ2-1
size: NA
CDR3: CASSLTGLAEFF
DNA: TGTGCCAGCAGTTTAACGGGACTAGCGGAGTTCTTC

D: TRBD1
V: TRBV18
J: TRBJ1-5
size: NA
CDR3: CASSPSGTGIFNQPQHF
DNA: TGTGCCAGCTCACCGAGTGGGACAGGGATTTTCAATCAGCCCCAGCATTTT

D: TRBD1
V: TRBV18
J: TRBJ1-1
size: NA
CDR3: CASSQRTGAPLDTEAFF
DNA: TGTGCCAGCTCCCAAAGGACAGGGGCCCCACTTGACACTGAAGCTTTCTTT

D: TRBD1
V: TRBV7-2
J: TRBJ1-4
size: NA
CDR3: CASSSGQKEEKLFF
DNA: TGTGCCAGCAGCTCGGGACAGAAGGAAGAAAAACTGTTTTTT

D: NA
V: TRBV7-9
J: TRBJ1-2
size: NA
CDR3: CASSSRTDYGYTF
DNA: TGTGCCAGCAGTTCTCGGACAGACTATGGCTACACCTTC

D: TRBD1
V: TRBV7-8
J: TRBJ1-4
size: NA
CDR3: CASSSRTGQKLFF
DNA: TGTGCCAGCAGCTCCAGGACAGGGCAGAAACTGTTTTTT

D: NA
V: TRBV15
J: TRBJ1-2
size: NA
CDR3: CATSLPPPKRNGYTF
DNA: TGTGCCACCAGCCTTCCGCCCCCGAAGAGGAATGGCTACACCTTC

D: NA
V: TRBV5-8
J: TRBJ1-2
size: few
CDR3: CASNRDTSSYGYTF
DNA: TGTGCCAGCAACCGGGACACTTCCTCCTATGGCTACACCTTC

D: NA
V: TRBV6-6
J: TRBJ1-5
size: NA
CDR3: CASSYRGNQPQHF
DNA: TGTGCCAGCAGTTATAGGGGGAATCAGCCCCAGCATTTT

D: NA
V: TRBV28
J: TRBJ1-6
size: NA
CDR3: CASTGYNSPLHF
DNA: TGTGCCAGCACGGGGTACAATTCACCCCTCCACTTT

D: TRBD1
V: TRBV6-1
J: TRBJ1-3
size: NA
CDR3: CASRDRVGTIYF
DNA: TGTGCCAGCAGGGACAGGGTTGGCACCATATATTTT

D: NA
V: TRBV6-5
J: TRBJ2-1
size: NA
CDR3: CASSQGWGEQFF
DNA: TGTGCCAGCAGCCAGGGTTGGGGTGAGCAGTTCTTC

D: TRBD1
V: TRBV19
J: TRBJ1-1
size: NA
CDR3: CASTDRDEGTEAFF
DNA: TGTGCCAGTACTGACAGGGACGAGGGCACTGAAGCTTTCTTT

D: TRBD1
V: TRBV18
J: TRBJ1-1
size: NA
CDR3: CASSLGTANINTEAFF
DNA: TGTGCCAGCTCACTCGGGACAGCAAACATTAACACTGAAGCTTTCTTT